This T cell receptor beta chain appears in the sequencing data of a study of T-cell memory formation after mild COVID-19. TCRdb re-analysed the 5' RACE reads in MiXCR, keeping a single row per CDR3 protein. The sample gives 400,000 to 550,000 distinct CDR3 sequences, approximately 23% of which show up once; under 15% is in the top ten. The CDR3 totals 14 residues. Per germline, CDR1 MNHEY and CDR2 SMNVEV (reference sequence). The V gene lost 4 bases and the J gene lost 1 base, with 9 bases spanning the gap. What was sequenced was PBMCs or a T cell subset sorted from them (not recorded which). The receptor comes from an adult woman who had mild COVID-19 (a few samples of this study predate the infection). Cell type and time point are not known. V usage is TRBV27 and J usage is TRBJ2-3; a possible D gene is TRBD1 (6 bases). This chain's CDR3 is CASSSGQRTDTQYF. CDR3 coding DNA: TGTGCCAGCAGTTCTGGACAGCGCACAGATACGCAGTATTTT.